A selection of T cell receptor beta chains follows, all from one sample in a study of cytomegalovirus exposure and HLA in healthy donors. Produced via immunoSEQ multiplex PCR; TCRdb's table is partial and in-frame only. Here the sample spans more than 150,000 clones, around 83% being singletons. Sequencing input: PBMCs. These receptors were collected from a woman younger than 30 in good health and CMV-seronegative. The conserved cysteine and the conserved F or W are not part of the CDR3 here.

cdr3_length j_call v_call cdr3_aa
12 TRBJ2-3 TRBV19 ASSTIADTDTQY
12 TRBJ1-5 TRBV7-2 ASSFTGPGQPQH
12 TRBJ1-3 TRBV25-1 ASSGTALGNTIY
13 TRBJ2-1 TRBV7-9 ASSLVSGRSNEQF
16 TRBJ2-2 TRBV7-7 ASSPNLGTSANTGELF
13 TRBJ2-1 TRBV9 ASSPKTSGFNEQF
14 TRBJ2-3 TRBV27 ATKVYGDRASDTQY
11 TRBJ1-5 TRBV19 AIAQNIGQPQH
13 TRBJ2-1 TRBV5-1 ASSLVVGGPDEQF
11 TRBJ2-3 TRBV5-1 ASRLAIADTQY
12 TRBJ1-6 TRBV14 ASSPGLTNSPLH
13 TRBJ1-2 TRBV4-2 ASSQDSPDNYGYT
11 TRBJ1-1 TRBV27 ASSPLADTEAF
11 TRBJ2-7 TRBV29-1 SVAGQGKNEQY
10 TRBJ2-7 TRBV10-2 ASSPSSYEQY
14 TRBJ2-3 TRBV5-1 ASSLATGIKTDTQY
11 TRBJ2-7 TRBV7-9 ASSDRQAYEQY
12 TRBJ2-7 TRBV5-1 ASSTLDRGYEQY
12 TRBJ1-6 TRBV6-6 ASRSEGIDSPLH
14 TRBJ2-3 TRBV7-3 ASSLGLAGVTDTQY
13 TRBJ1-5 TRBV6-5 ASSYSGVSNQPQH
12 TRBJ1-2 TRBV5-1 ASSWTGGNYGYT
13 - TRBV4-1 ASSQGPGPTYEQY
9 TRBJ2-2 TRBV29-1 SVTGAGELF
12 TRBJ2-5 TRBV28 ASSFGSGMQTQY
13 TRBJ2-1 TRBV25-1 ATHVAGGDYNEQF
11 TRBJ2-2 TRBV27 ASSLAGTGELF
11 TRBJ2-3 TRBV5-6 ASSSIAGDTQY
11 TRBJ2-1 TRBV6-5 ASSYSSGNEQF
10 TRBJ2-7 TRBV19 ASSTTTTGQY
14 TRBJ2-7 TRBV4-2 ASSQDPGGGSYEQY
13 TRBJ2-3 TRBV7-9 ASSLVTGEGDTQY
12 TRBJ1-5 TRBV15 ATSSTRGFQPQH
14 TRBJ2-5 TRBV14 ASSQTRQAWRETQY
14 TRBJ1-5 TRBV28 ASRYRQGLEDQPQH
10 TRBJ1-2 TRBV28 ASSLGGLGYT